This T cell receptor (beta chain) was retrieved from a study of Ad26.COV2.S vaccination and SARS-CoV-2 variants. Study summary: It was the COV1001 Ad26.COV2.S trial arm that included the donor. Regarding the study as a whole: Placebo recipients had lower spike-specific TCR breadth than vaccine recipients. Marked by substantial breadth, spike-specific CD8+ and CD4+ T cell responses were reportedly seen after vaccination.

Produced via immunoSEQ multiplex PCR; TCRdb's table is partial and in-frame only. This table has hundreds of thousands of clones, roughly 85% appearing once. Treatment in this sample: some 20 received Ad26.COV2.S at low or high dose, single or two shots; 5 received placebo; per-sample allocation not given. The samples date from day 63 after the first vaccine or placebo injection. The individual, an adult aged 18-55 years, was a donor in Boston. Germline V gene data show CDR1 as WNHNN and CDR2 as SYGVQD (reference sequence). The length of the CDR3 is 13 residues. Trimming took 4 bases from V and 0 from J, leaving 7 bases between them. Points on this clone: What it binds is not known.

The sequence came from a person between 18 and 65 years old who received the Ad26.COV2.S COVID-19 vaccine or a placebo. This chain uses TRBV10-1 with TRBJ2-7; either TRBD1 or TRBD2 may supply D (5 bases each). The sequences come from peripheral blood, collected in a trial of Ad26.COV2.S vaccine versus placebo. This chain's CDR3 is CASSGGSSYEQYF. The CDR3 region has the DNA TGCGCCAGCAGTGGGGGGAGCTCCTACGAGCAGTACTTC.